A single sample is the source of the 13 T cell receptor beta chains below, sequenced in a study of T-cell memory formation after mild COVID-19. TCRdb independently ran MiXCR on the 5' RACE reads; one entry per CDR3 protein. The profile shows 300,000 to 350,000 distinct CDR3 sequences, roughly an eighth of them singletons. Sequencing was carried out using PBMCs or a T cell subset sorted from them (not recorded which). All receptors come from a young man who had mild COVID-19 (a few samples of this study predate the infection). Cell type and time point are not known.

There are a few counts of this clonotype. The V gene is TRBV5-1, the J gene TRBJ1-1; D gene uncertain. This CDR3 is 13 amino acids long. Trimming stripped 4 bases from V and 5 bases from J, with 12 bases between. Germline values: CDR1 SGHRS, CDR2 YFSETQ. The CDR3: CASSPERATEAFF. In DNA, the CDR3 is TGCGCCAGCAGCCCGGAGCGGGCGACTGAAGCTTTCTTT.

The V gene is TRBV6-1, the J gene TRBJ2-7, with a possible D match to TRBD1 (6 bases). V dropped 5 bases and J dropped 3 bases, with 14 bases sitting between them. CDR3 length: 14 amino acids. From germline, CDR1 is MNHNS and CDR2 SASEGT. DNA for the CDR3: TGTGCCAGCAGTCCCTGGACAGCAAACTACGAGCAGTACTTC. This translates into CASSPWTANYEQYF.

V is TRBV6-2 or TRBV6-3 and J is TRBJ2-3; D ambiguous. Deletions cut 6 bases from V and 1 base from J, with 11 bases between. The CDR3 loop spans 14 amino acids. The germline gives CDR1 MNHEY, CDR2 SVGEGT. CDR3 sequence reads: CASSWAGGTDTQYF. In DNA form, the CDR3 reads TGTGCCAGCAGCTGGGCAGGAGGCACAGATACGCAGTATTTT.

This clonotype was seen a handful of times. The J gene is TRBJ2-1, the V gene TRBV15, with D uncertain. V was trimmed by 4 bases and J by 0 bases, leaving 7 bases between them. CDR1 and CDR2 (germline): LNHNV, YYDKDF (reference sequence). The CDR3 spans 14 residues. The CDR3 DNA follows: TGTGCCACCAGCATCCAGAGCTCCTACAATGAGCAGTTCTTC. This gives the protein CATSIQSSYNEQFF.

This clonotype was found a few times. V usage is TRBV7-3 and J usage is TRBJ2-3, with TRBD2 matching 11 bases. The CDR3 is 15 amino acids. Germline-derived CDR1 and CDR2 are SGHTA and FQGTGA. J lost 5 bases, V lost 5 bases, and 6 bases had no gene match. DNA of the CDR3: TGTGCCAGCAGCCCCAGAGGGACTAGCGGAGATACGCAGTATTTT. It yields the protein CASSPRGTSGDTQYF.

This clonotype was seen a handful of times. One end of the junction is discordant with germline, which a read error may explain. This chain joins TRBV4-2 and TRBJ1-2; D is unclear. Germline V gene lookup returns CDR1 LGHNA and CDR2 YNFKEQ. This CDR3 contains 12 residues. Here the CDR3 DNA reads TGTGCCAGCAGCCGCACTGCGGGTGGCTACGCCTTC. Protein sequence: CASSRTAGGYAF.

In this sample, this clonotype turned up a few times. The rearrangement uses TRBV12-3 or TRBV12-4 and TRBJ1-3; D ambiguous. V was clipped by 6 bases and J by 0 bases, with 9 bases between them. The CDR3 is 14 amino acids. CDR3: CASSRRSSGNTIYF. In DNA, the CDR3 is TGTGCCAGCAGCAGGAGGTCCTCTGGAAACACCATATATTTT.

At least ten counts were recorded for this clonotype. The chain carries TRBV7-6 and TRBJ2-2; TRBD1 matches 7 bases. The CDR3 consists of 18 residues. Germline CDR1 is SGHVS and CDR2 is FNYEAQ. V was clipped by 5 bases and J by 1 base; unmatched bases: 13. The CDR3 DNA is TGTGCCAGCAGCGTGATGGGACAGACTCTGGGGAACACCGGGGAGCTGTTTTTT. Translation: CASSVMGQTLGNTGELFF.

CDR3 region: CSARSRDTTSNYGYTF. The CDR3 DNA reads TGCAGTGCTAGGTCCCGGGACACTACTTCTAACTATGGCTACACCTTC. The chain joins TRBV20-1 to TRBJ1-2; tentatively, D is TRBD1 (6 bases). With 3 bases removed from V and 0 bases from J, the gap between germline ends came to 17 bases. The CDR3 loop spans 16 amino acids. CDR1 DFQATT and CDR2 SNEGSKA come from the germline V gene (reference sequence).

This clonotype was seen a few times. This chain's CDR3 is CASSIGTANYGYTF. The CDR3 nucleotides read TGTGCCAGTAGTATAGGGACAGCAAACTATGGCTACACCTTC. The chain carries TRBV19 and TRBJ1-2, with D possibly being TRBD1 (6 bases). V was trimmed by 1 base and J by 2 bases, leaving 8 bases between them. Germline CDR1 is LNHDA and CDR2 is SQIVND (reference sequence). The CDR3 extends over 14 amino acids.

This clonotype has a count of ten or more. The chain couples TRBV28 to TRBJ2-5; D possibly corresponds to TRBD2 (6 bases). This CDR3 region has 13 residues. The V end was cut by 7 bases, the J end by 5 bases, with 14 bases between. Germline CDR1 reads MDHEN; CDR2 reads SYDVKM. This CDR3 reads CASMGGGEETQYF. CDR3 nucleotides: TGTGCCAGCATGGGGGGTGGAGAGGAGACCCAGTACTTC. The complete variable domain, with remaining parts taken from reference TRBV28 and TRBJ2-5, reads DVKVTQSSRYLVKRTGEKVFLECVQDMDHENMFWYRQDPGLGLRLIYFSYDVKMKEKGDIPEGYSVSREKKERFSLILESASTNQTSMYLCASMGGGEETQYFGPGTRLLVL.

The J gene is TRBJ2-1, the V gene TRBV5-1; maybe TRBD2 (5 bases). The CDR3 loop spans 15 amino acids. V lost 4 bases and J lost 8, with 19 bases in between. Germline values: CDR1 SGHRS, CDR2 YFSETQ. The CDR3 nucleotides are TGCGCCAGCAGCGACGCGACTACTACTTGGTATGAGCAGTTCTTC. It translates to CASSDATTTWYEQFF. The whole variable domain, filled in from reference TRBV5-1 and TRBJ2-1, reads KAGVTQTPRYLIKTRGQQVTLSCSPISGHRSVSWYQQTPGQGLQFLFEYFSETQRNKGNFPGRFSGRQFSNSRSEMNVSTLELGDSALYLCASSDATTTWYEQFFGPGTRLTVL.

The chain uses TRBV3-1 and TRBJ1-6; 8 bases line up with TRBD1. This CDR3 comprises 18 residues. Germline loops: CDR1 LGHDT, CDR2 YNNKEL (reference sequence). With 6 bases clipped from V and 0 bases from J, the junction kept 10 bases outside the gene matches. The CDR3 DNA sequence: TGTGCCAGCAGGGAGATGGGACAGGCGAGCTCCTATAATTCACCCCTCCACTTT. Translated, it gives CASREMGQASSYNSPLHF.